These T cell receptor beta chains were read from a single sample in a study of breast tumors, draining lymph nodes, adjacent tissues. TCRdb re-analysed the multiplex PCR reads in MiXCR, keeping a single row per CDR3 protein. The data hold some 83,000 distinct CDR3 sequences, with approximately 19% observed a single time. The sequenced sample was axillary lymph node tissue. These receptor sequences come from a female donor with breast cancer. Some clones in this sample may be carry-over from other donors' samples. Each CDR3 is given without its conserved first and last residue. The order of the fields is J gene, V gene, CDR3 protein.

>TRBJ1-2|TRBV30
AWSPGSFYS
>TRBJ2-3|TRBV7-2
ASSPRTSGTDTQY
>TRBJ1-5|TRBV5-5
ASSDRDRAYSNQPQH
>TRBJ1-6|TRBV5-1
ASSRGSGTGDSPLH
>TRBJ2-1|TRBV30
AGYRTSYNEQF
>TRBJ1-2|TRBV11-2
ASSFGGVGGYT
>TRBJ2-1|TRBV5-1
ASSLGAPGGEQF
>TRBJ2-5|TRBV5-1
ASSLLAGGPKGETQY
>TRBJ2-7|TRBV19
ASSARQGAREQY
>TRBJ1-2|TRBV28
ASSLRTVVGGYT
>TRBJ2-2|TRBV7-7
ASSPAGLNTGELF